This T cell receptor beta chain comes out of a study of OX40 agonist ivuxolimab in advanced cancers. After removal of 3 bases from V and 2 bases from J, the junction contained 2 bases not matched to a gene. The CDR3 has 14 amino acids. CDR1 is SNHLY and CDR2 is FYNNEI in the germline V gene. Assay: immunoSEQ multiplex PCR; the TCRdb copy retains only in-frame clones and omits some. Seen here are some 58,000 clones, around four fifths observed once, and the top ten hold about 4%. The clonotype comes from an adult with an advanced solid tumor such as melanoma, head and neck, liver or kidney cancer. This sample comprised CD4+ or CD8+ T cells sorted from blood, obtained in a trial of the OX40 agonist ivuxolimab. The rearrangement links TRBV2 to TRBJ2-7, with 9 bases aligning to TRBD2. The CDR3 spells CASSEAGGPYEQYF. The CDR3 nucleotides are TGTGCCAGCAGTGAGGCGGGAGGGCCCTACGAGCAGTACTTC.